Below are 22 T cell receptor beta chains sequenced from a single sample in a study of blood T cell repertoires in COVID-19. The assay was immunoSEQ multiplex PCR, and TCRdb's table has in-frame clones only and misses some. There are approximately 300,000 clones in the sample; around 90% occur only once, and 0.95% to 1.3% lies in the top ten. The sequenced material came from peripheral blood. These receptors came from a woman aged 40 to 50 with COVID-19, enrolled during active disease.

This chain links TRBV30 with TRBJ2-4; tentatively, D is TRBD1 (6 bases). V was cut by 4 bases and J by 0 bases, with 10 bases left in between. Germline lookup yields CDR1 GTSNPN and CDR2 SVGIG (reference sequence). The CDR3 has 14 residues. The CDR3 reads CAWNSGAAKNIQYF. The CDR3, as DNA: TGTGCCTGGAACTCAGGGGCAGCCAAAAACATTCAGTACTTC.

V usage is TRBV6-5 and J usage is TRBJ2-3; TRBD1 aligns across 7 bases. The CDR3 has 16 residues. Trimming took 0 bases from V and 5 from J; bases not matched to a gene: 8. CDR1 is MNHEY, CDR2 SVGAGI, per germline. The CDR3 DNA reads TGTGCCAGCAGTTACTCGTCCAGGGGGACCGTAGATACGCAGTATTTT. This codes for CASSYSSRGTVDTQYF.

The chain links TRBV7-3 to TRBJ2-4; no firm D call. Per germline, CDR1 SGHTA and CDR2 FQGTGA. With 1 base removed from V and 3 bases from J, the gap between germline ends came to 16 bases. This CDR3 spans 17 amino acids. The CDR3 loop reads CASSLIGGRSDKNIQYF. The CDR3 nucleotides read TGTGCCAGCAGCTTAATAGGCGGTAGATCGGACAAAAACATTCAGTACTTC.

The chain has TRBV28 and TRBJ1-2; D possibly corresponds to TRBD1 (5 bases). Per germline, CDR1 MDHEN and CDR2 SYDVKM. This CDR3 has 15 amino acids. Deletions cut 4 bases from V and 0 bases from J, with 12 bases between. This chain's CDR3 is CASSSRGVANYGYTF. In DNA form, the CDR3 reads TGTGCCAGCAGTTCTCGGGGGGTAGCTAACTATGGCTACACCTTC.

This sequence joins TRBV7-2 and TRBJ1-2; TRBD1 aligns across 8 bases. The CDR3 has 16 amino acids. Germline-derived CDR1 and CDR2 are SGHTA and FQGNSA. With 5 bases clipped from V and 4 bases from J, the junction kept 12 bases outside the gene matches. In DNA, the CDR3 is TGTGCCAGCAGCCCGGTATCAACCAGGGGGCCCTATGGCTACACCTTC. Amino acids: CASSPVSTRGPYGYTF.

The rearrangement uses TRBV7-9 and TRBJ1-1, with 7 bases fitting TRBD1. V gave up 4 bases and J gave up 10 bases; unmatched junction bases: 6. The CDR3 consists of 12 residues. Germline V CDR1 and CDR2: SEHNR, FQNEAQ (reference sequence). The CDR3 bases are TGTGCCAGCAGCTGGGACAGCCGCAGAGCTTTCTTT. It encodes CASSWDSRRAFF. Filled out from reference TRBV7-9 and TRBJ1-1, the complete variable domain reads DTGVSQNPRHKITKRGQNVTFRCDPISEHNRLYWYRQTLGQGPEFLTYFQNEAQLEKSRLLSDRFSAERPKGSFSTLEIQRTEQGDSAMYLCASSWDSRRAFFGQGTRLTVV.

The rearrangement joins TRBV4-3 to TRBJ1-2, with TRBD1 matching 9 bases. CDR3 length equals 14 residues. Germline loops: CDR1 LGHNA, CDR2 YSLEER. The V gene end was trimmed by 5 bases and the J gene end by 8 bases; junction bases not matched to a gene: 9. The CDR3 DNA reads TGCGCCAGCAGCAGGGAACAGGGGGCGGGAGGCTACACCTTC. It yields the protein CASSREQGAGGYTF.

V is TRBV27 and J is TRBJ2-7; 12 bases are a match to TRBD2. This CDR3 has 16 residues. The trim removed 5 bases at V and 2 bases at J, leaving 7 bases unmatched. Germline CDR1 reads MNHEY; CDR2 reads SMNVEV (reference sequence). Written as DNA, the CDR3 is TGTGCCAGCAGTACTCTCCGACTAGCGGGGGCCTACGAGCAGTACTTC. This sequence encodes CASSTLRLAGAYEQYF.

J is TRBJ1-1 and V is TRBV6-4; no clear D. This CDR3 region has 14 residues. Germline CDR1 reads MRHNA; CDR2 reads SNTAGT. Trimming stripped 7 bases from V and 3 bases from J, with 15 bases between. CDR3 in amino acids: CASILSRADTEAFF. For the CDR3, the DNA is TGTGCCAGCATCCTCTCCCGAGCGGACACTGAAGCTTTCTTT.

This chain links TRBV5-1 with TRBJ1-1; D is uncertain. V was clipped by 4 bases and J by 1 base, with 8 bases between them. The germline CDR1 and CDR2 sequences are SGHRS and YFSETQ. This CDR3 comprises 13 residues. The CDR3 sequence is CASSTGGNTEAFF. The CDR3 nucleotides read TGCGCCAGCAGCACCGGAGGGAACACTGAAGCTTTCTTT. Full variable domain (missing parts from reference TRBV5-1 and TRBJ1-1): KAGVTQTPRYLIKTRGQQVTLSCSPISGHRSVSWYQQTPGQGLQFLFEYFSETQRNKGNFPGRFSGRQFSNSRSEMNVSTLELGDSALYLCASSTGGNTEAFFGQGTRLTVV.

The V call is TRBV7-2, the J call TRBJ2-3, with 7 bases identical to TRBD2. This CDR3 spans 13 amino acids. V dropped 5 bases and J dropped 4; count of bases not matched to a gene: 3. Germline V gene lookup returns CDR1 SGHTA and CDR2 FQGNSA. CDR3 protein: CASSPGLPDTQYF. The CDR3 nucleotides are TGTGCCAGCAGCCCGGGACTACCAGATACGCAGTATTTT.

This chain connects TRBV7-3 to TRBJ2-2; possibly TRBD1 for D (6 bases). Germline CDR1 reads SGHTA; CDR2 reads FQGTGA. The CDR3 consists of 15 residues. V was pared by 5 bases and J by 0 bases, with 10 bases between. Here the CDR3 DNA reads TGTGCCAGCAGCACAGGGAACTCGAACACCGGGGAGCTGTTTTTT. As protein: CASSTGNSNTGELFF.

The gene calls are TRBV9 and TRBJ1-1; a weak D match, TRBD1 (5 bases). Trimming took off 3 bases at V and 6 bases at J, with 15 bases between the two ends. This CDR3 has 14 residues. Germline V gene sequence: CDR1 SGDLS, CDR2 YYNGEE. CDR3 protein: CASSGGLLGSEAFF. DNA of the CDR3: TGTGCCAGCAGCGGGGGACTGCTAGGCTCTGAAGCTTTCTTT.

The J gene is TRBJ1-2, the V gene TRBV28; 7 nucleotides agree with TRBD1. The CDR3 covers 12 residues. Germline V lookup: CDR1 MDHEN, CDR2 SYDVKM. V lost 6 bases and J lost 5; bases outside the gene matches: 3. CDR3: CASSTGDYGYTF. The CDR3, as DNA: TGTGCCAGCAGCACAGGGGATTATGGCTACACCTTC.

A few counts support this clone. The chain is built from TRBV5-6 and TRBJ2-7, with a possible D match to TRBD1 (5 bases). V lost 7 bases, J lost 3 bases, and 11 bases lay in between. CDR1 SGHDT and CDR2 YYEEEE come from the germline V gene. This CDR3 is built from 12 residues. The CDR3 region is CASARQSYEQYF. For the CDR3, the DNA is TGTGCCAGCGCCCGACAGAGCTACGAGCAGTACTTC.

The chain combines TRBV7-3 with TRBJ2-3; 11 positions match TRBD1. The junction had 10 bases not matched to a gene; V was cut back by 5 bases and J by 6 bases. CDR1 SGHTA and CDR2 FQGTGA come from the germline V gene. The CDR3 is made up of 16 amino acids. The CDR3 nucleotides are TGTGCCAGCAGCCTCAGGACAGGGGGCAGGCGGGATACGCAGTATTTT. Encoded protein: CASSLRTGGRRDTQYF.

This chain joins TRBV5-6 and TRBJ1-1; 8 positions match TRBD1. This CDR3 is built from 13 residues. The ends lost 4 bases at V and 5 bases at J; junction bases unmatched: 4. The germline CDR1 and CDR2 sequences are SGHDT and YYEEEE. The CDR3 nucleotides are TGTGCCAGCAGCGGACAGGGAGGGACTGAAGCTTTCTTT. This codes for CASSGQGGTEAFF.

The chain joins TRBV29-1 to TRBJ1-1; TRBD1 matches at 7 bases. The length of the CDR3 is 12 residues. The V and J ends lost 7 bases and 1 base, in that order; junction bases with no gene match: 3. Germline values: CDR1 SQVTM, CDR2 ANQGSEA. The DNA of the CDR3 is TGCAGCGGGTGGACAGGGAACACTGAAGCTTTCTTT. This encodes CSGWTGNTEAFF.

The chain is built from TRBV6-2 or TRBV6-3 and TRBJ1-1; TRBD1 aligns across 8 bases. Germline V gives CDR1 MNHEY, CDR2 SVGEGT. The CDR3 covers 12 residues. Trimming took 5 bases from V and 9 from J; bases not matched to a gene: 5. CDR3 nucleotides: TGTGCCAGCAGTAATGGACAGGGCCAAGCTTTCTTT. It translates to CASSNGQGQAFF.

The chain recombines TRBV6-5 with TRBJ2-2, with 8 bases that match TRBD1. CDR1 and CDR2 from the germline V gene are MNHEY and SVGAGI. The CDR3 runs 15 residues. J was trimmed by 4 bases and V by 5 bases; bases with no gene match: 6. CDR3 DNA sequence: TGTGCCAGCAGTCTCCGACAGGGGAGCACCGGGGAGCTGTTTTTT. Amino acid sequence: CASSLRQGSTGELFF.

Here the CDR3 DNA reads TGTGCCTGGGAAAGGGGTATATCGGGCGAGCAGTACTTC. It encodes CAWERGISGEQYF. The chain employs TRBV30 and TRBJ2-7; tentative D call: TRBD1 (5 bases). Germline lookup yields CDR1 GTSNPN and CDR2 SVGIG (reference sequence). This CDR3 is 13 amino acids long. V was trimmed by 5 bases and J by 6 bases, leaving 17 bases between them.

CDR3 coding DNA: TGTGCCAGCAGCCCCCAAGGGCAGGGTGTCGAGCAGTACTTC. It translates to CASSPQGQGVEQYF. V and J are TRBV7-8 and TRBJ2-7, with D possibly TRBD1 on 5 matching bases. This CDR3 spans 14 amino acids. Trimming left V 5 bases short and J 6 bases short, with 17 bases between. From germline, CDR1 is SGHVS and CDR2 FQNEAQ. The full variable domain, in which reference TRBV7-8 and TRBJ2-7 provide the parts outside the CDR3, is GAGVSQSPRYKVAKRGQDVALRCDPISGHVSLFWYQQALGQGPEFLTYFQNEAQLDKSGLPSDRFFAERPEGSVSTLKIQRTQQEDSAVYLCASSPQGQGVEQYFGPGTRLTVT.